These 23 T cell receptor beta chains were sequenced from one sample in a study of vaccination and CD4 T cells after COVID-19. Sequenced with the Oncomine TCR Beta short-read assay was DNA taken from cultured CD4+ T cells. After culture, CD4+ T cells served as the source for genomic DNA extraction. In TCRdb, the PCR reads were re-called with MiXCR into one record per CDR3 protein. Here the sample spans thousands of distinct CDR3 sequences, 35% being singletons. Treatment noted: roughly ten-day PBMC culture with coronavirus spike peptide pools or control peptides (ViraFEST assay). During the years 2011-2018, before the COVID-19 pandemic, the unexposed donor's CD4+ T cells were collected. No antigen has been assigned to these receptors. Sequenced: CD4+ T cells from blood, cultured in vitro. These receptors were collected from a human donor in good health.

The V call is TRBV19, the J call TRBJ2-5, with TRBD2 matching over 11 bases. V lost 3 bases, J lost 4 bases, and 4 bases stayed unmatched. The CDR3 contains 15 residues. The germline V gene has CDR1 LNHDA and CDR2 SQIVND (reference sequence). In DNA, the CDR3 is TGTGCCAGTAGTATTCTAGCGGGAGGTTTAGAGACCCAGTACTTC. It encodes CASSILAGGLETQYF.

The chain combines TRBV20-1 with TRBJ1-2; 9 bases map to TRBD1. The CDR3 spans 12 residues. V lost 6 bases and J lost 5; bases outside the gene matches: 4. In germline, CDR1 is DFQATT, CDR2 SNEGSKA (reference sequence). The CDR3 nucleotides are TGCAGTGCCCAGGGACAGGGTTATGGCTACACCTTC. This encodes CSAQGQGYGYTF.

This clonotype was detected a few times. V and J are TRBV20-1 and TRBJ1-6; D may be TRBD1 (5 bases). This CDR3 is built from 15 residues. V was trimmed by 0 bases and J by 7 bases, leaving 13 bases between them. Looked up from germline, CDR1 is DFQATT and CDR2 is SNEGSKA (reference sequence). The CDR3 DNA reads TGCAGTGCTAGAGATCTCCAGGCAGGGAATTCACCCCTCCACTTT. Its protein product is CSARDLQAGNSPLHF.

This clonotype has a handful of counts. A read error may account for a junction end that differs from germline. CDR3 DNA: TGTGCTAGCAGTTTGGTAGGAATATATCAGCCCCAGCATTTT. This gives the protein CASSLVGIYQPQHF. This chain connects TRBV27 to TRBJ1-5; D unresolved. The CDR3 covers 14 residues. Germline V gives CDR1 MNHEY, CDR2 SMNVEV (reference sequence).

This sequence joins TRBV5-6 and TRBJ2-2; 9 nucleotides align to TRBD2. Germline-derived CDR1 and CDR2 are SGHDT and YYEEEE. Unmatched junction bases numbered 9, after V lost 0 bases and J lost 0 bases. The CDR3 length is 19 residues. The CDR3 reads CASSLDIRAGGPNTGELFF. CDR3 coding DNA: TGTGCCAGCAGCTTGGATATCCGAGCGGGAGGCCCGAACACCGGGGAGCTGTTTTTT.

In this sample, this clonotype turned up a few times. The chain couples TRBV19 to TRBJ2-7; 9 bases match TRBD1. Germline CDR1 and CDR2: LNHDA and SQIVND (reference sequence). After removal of 5 bases from V and 3 bases from J, the junction contained 2 bases not matched to a gene. The CDR3 runs to 13 residues. CDR3 sequence: CASSGTGNYEQYF. The CDR3 nucleotides read TGTGCCAGTAGTGGGACAGGGAACTACGAGCAGTACTTC.

This clonotype was seen only a few times. The chain carries TRBV2 and TRBJ1-1; weak D call: TRBD1 (6 bases). The germline V and J ends were trimmed by 5 bases and 3 bases, with 13 bases remaining between them. This CDR3 region has 14 residues. Germline V gene sequence: CDR1 SNHLY, CDR2 FYNNEI. The CDR3 DNA reads TGTGCCAGCAGTAACCAGGGGAGGGACACTGAAGCTTTCTTT. Translating it yields CASSNQGRDTEAFF.

There are a few counts of this clonotype. The chain uses TRBV19 and TRBJ2-7; TRBD2 matches at 10 bases. CDR1 is LNHDA and CDR2 is SQIVND in the germline V gene (reference sequence). CDR3 length: 14 amino acids. V lost 8 bases and J lost 4; bases outside the gene matches: 8. CDR3 in amino acids: CASASGGSGYEQYF. As DNA, the CDR3 is TGTGCCAGTGCTAGCGGGGGCAGCGGGTACGAGCAGTACTTC.

The V call is TRBV29-1, the J call TRBJ2-3; D is undetermined. Germline-derived CDR1 and CDR2 are SQVTM and ANQGSEA. The ends were cut back, 2 bases at V and 2 bases at J, with 5 bases in the middle. CDR3 size: 12 residues. CDR3 coding DNA: TGCAGCGTTGAACGGGTCACAGATACGCAGTATTTT. It encodes CSVERVTDTQYF.

The chain combines TRBV28 with TRBJ2-4; D may be TRBD1 (6 bases). CDR1 is MDHEN, CDR2 SYDVKM, per germline. V dropped 4 bases and J dropped 7 bases, with 20 bases sitting between them. The CDR3 is 16 amino acids. Written as DNA, the CDR3 is TGTGCCAGCAGTTCCCCCGGGGAAGGGGACACGAACATTCAGTACTTC. It translates to CASSSPGEGDTNIQYF.

The genes are TRBV20-1 and TRBJ2-1; 7 bases match TRBD2. The germline gives CDR1 DFQATT, CDR2 SNEGSKA (reference sequence). The length of the CDR3 is 12 residues. The junction had 1 base not matched to a gene; V was cut back by 0 bases and J by 8 bases. The CDR3 region has the DNA TGCAGTGCTAGAGATGGGGGGGATGAGCAGTTCTTC. It codes for CSARDGGDEQFF.

The gene calls are TRBV7-2 and TRBJ2-2; no clear D gene. V gave up 0 bases and J gave up 7 bases, with 12 bases separating them. Looked up from germline, CDR1 is SGHTA and CDR2 is FQGNSA. CDR3 length: 15 residues. The CDR3 is CASSLAFSAVGELFF. DNA for the CDR3: TGTGCCAGCAGCTTAGCCTTTTCTGCCGTCGGGGAGCTGTTTTTT.

A few counts support this clonotype. V gene TRBV28 combines with J gene TRBJ1-5, with D maybe TRBD1 (6 bases). CDR3 length equals 13 residues. Per germline, CDR1 MDHEN and CDR2 SYDVKM. V lost 7 bases, J lost 4 bases, and 11 bases lay in between. The CDR3 nucleotides read TGTGCCAGCATACTGAGGGGGAATCAGCCCCAGCATTTT. Amino acids: CASILRGNQPQHF.

This clonotype showed up just a few times. The rearrangement links TRBV2 to TRBJ2-3; D might be TRBD1 (6 bases). V was shortened by 5 bases and J by 6 bases, with 9 bases between the two germline ends. There are 12 residues in the CDR3. From germline, CDR1 is SNHLY and CDR2 FYNNEI. CDR3 sequence: CASSWQGDTQYF. The CDR3 coding sequence is TGTGCCAGCAGTTGGCAGGGGGATACGCAGTATTTT.

This clonotype was seen more than once but under ten times. The chain employs TRBV27 and TRBJ2-3; 11 bases agree with TRBD2. The V and J ends lost 6 bases and 2 bases, in that order; junction bases with no gene match: 13. Germline loops: CDR1 MNHEY, CDR2 SMNVEV (reference sequence). The CDR3 runs to 18 residues. CDR3 in amino acids: CASSPTLAGGGHTDTQYF. The CDR3 DNA reads TGTGCCAGCAGCCCAACTTTAGCGGGGGGGGGGCACACAGATACGCAGTATTTT.

The chain uses TRBV6-1 and TRBJ2-7; 10 nucleotides align to TRBD1. Losses at the gene ends were 6 bases for V and 0 bases for J; bases not matched to a gene: 2. The CDR3 is made up of 14 amino acids. Germline lookup yields CDR1 MNHNS and CDR2 SASEGT. The CDR3 DNA reads as TGTGCCAGCAGAAGGACAGGGGGCTCCTACGAGCAGTACTTC. Amino acids: CASRRTGGSYEQYF.

This clonotype showed up just a few times. DNA for the CDR3: TGTGCCACCAGCAGAGATCTAGGGACAGGGCGCTACGAGCAGTACTTC. As protein: CATSRDLGTGRYEQYF. This chain uses TRBV15 with TRBJ2-7; 9 positions match TRBD1. Germline values: CDR1 LNHNV, CDR2 YYDKDF (reference sequence). The CDR3 is 16 amino acids. With 0 bases clipped from V and 3 bases from J, the junction kept 6 bases outside the gene matches.

The chain joins TRBV12-3 or TRBV12-4 to TRBJ2-3; 8 nucleotides align to TRBD2. The CDR3 length is 16 residues. The junction had 11 bases not matched to a gene; V was cut back by 5 bases and J by 4 bases. The CDR3 nucleotides are TGTGCCAGCAGTGGTTCTAACGGGAGGGCCTCAGATACGCAGTATTTT. Encoded protein: CASSGSNGRASDTQYF.

In this sample, this clonotype is medium-sized. The V gene is TRBV19, the J gene TRBJ2-7, with D perhaps TRBD2 (5 bases). This CDR3 is 15 amino acids long. The V end was cut by 4 bases, the J end by 5 bases, with 18 bases between. Looked up from germline, CDR1 is LNHDA and CDR2 is SQIVND (reference sequence). DNA of the CDR3: TGTGCCAGTAGTAATCATCCAGCGGCCCAAAACGAGCAGTACTTC. Protein product: CASSNHPAAQNEQYF.

This sequence joins TRBV20-1 and TRBJ2-4; 9 positions match TRBD1. The CDR3 length is 13 residues. The V segment lost 6 bases and the J segment 5 bases; nucleotides outside the gene matches: 5. Germline V lookup: CDR1 DFQATT, CDR2 SNEGSKA (reference sequence). In DNA, the CDR3 is TGCAGTGCAGCGCGACAGGGGGAAAACATTCAGTACTTC. Its translation is CSAARQGENIQYF.

This clonotype was seen a handful of times. V usage is TRBV5-1 and J usage is TRBJ2-5; 10 bases map to TRBD1. CDR3 size: 16 residues. From germline, CDR1 is SGHRS and CDR2 YFSETQ. The ends lost 4 bases at V and 4 bases at J; junction bases unmatched: 10. The CDR3 DNA reads as TGCGCCAGCAGCCCGGGGTGGGGACAGGGGACAGAGACCCAGTACTTC. The encoded protein is CASSPGWGQGTETQYF.

This clonotype occurred a few times. The V gene is TRBV24-1, the J gene TRBJ2-1, with 9 bases aligning to TRBD2. The CDR3 loop spans 14 amino acids. Trimming cost V 3 bases and J 8 bases; bases outside gene matches: 4. Germline CDR1 KGHDR, CDR2 SFDVKD. CDR3 in DNA: TGTGCCACCAGTGATCGGACTAGCGATGATGAGCAGTTCTTC. Amino acid sequence: CATSDRTSDDEQFF.

This clonotype was observed a single time. The rearrangement uses TRBV27 and TRBJ2-1, with D tentatively TRBD1 (5 bases). V lost 5 bases and J lost 2, with 16 bases in between. This CDR3 has 16 amino acids. CDR1 MNHEY and CDR2 SMNVEV come from the germline V gene (reference sequence). The CDR3 DNA reads as TGTGCCAGCAGTGTAGACAGCAACCAAGCCTACAATGAGCAGTTCTTC. Its translation is CASSVDSNQAYNEQFF.